The 29 T cell receptor beta chains given below trace back to one sample, sequenced in a study of Ad26.COV2.S vaccination and SARS-CoV-2 variants. This table comes from immunoSEQ multiplex PCR, and its TCRdb copy is limited to in-frame clones, with some not included. The sample carries roughly 300,000 clones, 80% to 90% recorded once. As to treatment: 15 to 20 received Ad26.COV2.S at low or high dose, single or two shots; several received placebo; per-sample allocation not given. Samples were taken on day 63 after the first vaccine or placebo injection. Source: peripheral blood, taken in a trial of Ad26.COV2.S vaccine versus placebo. The receptors were gathered from a person aged 18-60 years who received the Ad26.COV2.S COVID-19 vaccine or a placebo.

V and J are TRBV28 and TRBJ1-3; D uncertain. Per the germline V gene, CDR1 is MDHEN and CDR2 is SYDVKM. Trimming took 3 bases from V and 0 from J, leaving 6 bases between them. This CDR3 spans 14 amino acids. As DNA, the CDR3 is TGTGCCAGCAGTTTGCCCAACTCTGGAAACACCATATATTTT. Protein product: CASSLPNSGNTIYF.

This clone was counted a single time. The CDR3 DNA is TGTGCCAGCAGCTCCGCGAGGGGGAAGAACACTGAAGCTTTCTTT. Translating it yields CASSSARGKNTEAFF. The V call is TRBV5-4, the J call TRBJ1-1, with D maybe TRBD1 (6 bases). The CDR3 totals 15 residues. V lost 3 bases and J lost 1, with 13 bases in between. Germline V lookup: CDR1 SGHNT, CDR2 YYREEE (reference sequence).

This chain links TRBV9 with TRBJ2-3, with TRBD2 as a possible D gene (6 bases). Trimming shortened V by 4 bases and J by 1 base, and 19 bases separated the two germline ends. Germline lookup yields CDR1 SGDLS and CDR2 YYNGEE. The CDR3 consists of 17 residues. As DNA, the CDR3 is TGTGCCAGCAGCTCCATAGGGAAGGGCGGGGGCACAGATACGCAGTATTTT. Its protein product is CASSSIGKGGGTDTQYF.

The gene calls are TRBV6-2 or TRBV6-3 and TRBJ2-7; D is undetermined. This CDR3 is built from 13 residues. The ends were cut back, 5 bases at V and 6 bases at J, with 14 bases in the middle. Germline lookup yields CDR1 MNHEY and CDR2 SVGEGT. Written as DNA, the CDR3 is TGTGCCAGCAGTCTGACGGTCGCATTCGAGCAGTACTTC. It is translated as CASSLTVAFEQYF.

The rearrangement links TRBV5-8 to TRBJ2-7, with 9 bases fitting TRBD1. The CDR3 contains 15 residues. Trimming removed 0 bases from V and 6 bases from J; junction bases left unmatched: 7. CDR1 is SGHTS, CDR2 YDEGEE, per germline. CDR3 amino acids: CASSLAPGQGGEQYF. The CDR3 nucleotides are TGTGCCAGCAGCTTGGCCCCGGGACAGGGAGGCGAGCAGTACTTC.

This chain joins TRBV9 and TRBJ2-1, with D uncertain. Trimming left V 3 bases short and J 7 bases short, with 14 bases between. CDR3 size: 14 residues. Per germline, CDR1 SGDLS and CDR2 YYNGEE. The CDR3 is CASSALPGGNEQFF. In DNA form, the CDR3 reads TGTGCCAGCAGCGCACTACCCGGTGGGAATGAGCAGTTCTTC.

The chain combines TRBV28 with TRBJ1-2, with D possibly TRBD1 on 5 matching bases. Looked up from germline, CDR1 is MDHEN and CDR2 is SYDVKM. The CDR3 loop spans 13 amino acids. V was shortened by 3 bases and J by 8 bases, with 13 bases between the two germline ends. CDR3 amino acids: CASSLSGPSGYTF. Here the CDR3 DNA reads TGTGCCAGCAGTTTGTCAGGGCCCTCGGGCTACACCTTC.

The chain joins TRBV30 to TRBJ1-2, with D unclear. Germline V gene sequence: CDR1 GTSNPN, CDR2 SVGIG (reference sequence). V was clipped by 0 bases and J by 6 bases, with 8 bases between them. The CDR3 is 12 residues long. CDR3 amino acids: CAWSVTLDGYTF. As DNA, the CDR3 is TGTGCCTGGAGTGTTACTTTGGATGGCTACACCTTC. The full variable domain, with the rest looked up from reference TRBV30 and TRBJ1-2, is SQTIHQWPATLVQPVGSPLSLECTVEGTSNPNLYWYRQAAGRGLQLLFYSVGIGQISSEVPQNLSASRPQDRQFILSSKKLLLSDSGFYLCAWSVTLDGYTFGSGTRLTVV.

J is TRBJ1-2 and V is TRBV9; a possible D gene is TRBD1 (6 bases). From germline, CDR1 is SGDLS and CDR2 YYNGEE. V was trimmed by 3 bases and J by 2 bases, leaving 17 bases between them. The CDR3 runs to 16 residues. CDR3 sequence: CASSEDSTIRNYGYTF. CDR3 coding DNA: TGTGCCAGCAGCGAGGACAGTACCATACGAAACTATGGCTACACCTTC.

The chain has TRBV6-5 and TRBJ2-1; TRBD2 aligns across 9 bases. Germline V gene sequence: CDR1 MNHEY, CDR2 SVGAGI. The junction had 5 bases not matched to a gene; V was cut back by 0 bases and J by 5 bases. The CDR3 loop spans 16 amino acids. As DNA, the CDR3 is TGTGCCAGCAGTTACTCGACCAGCGGGGGGAACAATGAGCAGTTCTTC. Translation gives CASSYSTSGGNNEQFF.

The sample holds a few counts of this clone. The rearrangement links TRBV28 to TRBJ2-5; D is perhaps TRBD1 or TRBD2 (5 bases each). Trimming took 5 bases from V and 1 from J, leaving 8 bases between them. There are 13 residues in the CDR3. CDR1 is MDHEN and CDR2 is SYDVKM in the germline V gene. The chain's CDR3 is CASSPGTQETQYF. CDR3 bases: TGTGCCAGCAGTCCCGGGACCCAAGAGACCCAGTACTTC.

This clone was detected a few times. V and J are TRBV4-1 and TRBJ2-2; perhaps TRBD1 as D (6 bases). The CDR3 extends over 18 amino acids. Germline V CDR1 and CDR2: MGHRA, YSYEKL. Trimming removed 5 bases at V and 3 bases at J, with 22 bases between. The CDR3 spells CASSYLGVQGSDTGELFF. The CDR3 nucleotides are TGCGCCAGCAGCTATTTGGGGGTACAGGGCTCTGACACCGGGGAGCTGTTTTTT.

This clone was counted only a few times. The chain carries TRBV29-1 and TRBJ1-1, with D hard to call. Germline V gives CDR1 SQVTM, CDR2 ANQGSEA. The V and J ends lost 4 bases and 3 bases respectively, with 6 bases between them. The CDR3 is 11 residues long. Written as DNA, the CDR3 is TGCAGCGTTGTCCGGGACACTGAAGCTTTCTTT. Residues: CSVVRDTEAFF. The variable domain in full, completed from reference TRBV29-1 and TRBJ1-1, reads SAVISQKPSRDICQRGTSLTIQCQVDSQVTMMFWYRQQPGQSLTLIATANQGSEATYESGFVIDKFPISRPNLTFSTLTVSNMSPEDSSIYLCSVVRDTEAFFGQGTRLTVV.

The CDR3 bases are TGTGCCAGCAGTCCGGGACAGCTGTATCAGCCCCAGCATTTT. Protein: CASSPGQLYQPQHF. This chain uses TRBV27 with TRBJ1-5, with 7 positions matching TRBD1. The CDR3 spans 14 residues. The junction had 6 bases not matched to a gene; V was cut back by 5 bases and J by 5 bases. Germline-derived CDR1 and CDR2 are MNHEY and SMNVEV (reference sequence).

This CDR3 reads CASSQGDRDTGELFF. The CDR3 DNA reads as TGTGCCAGCAGCCAAGGGGACAGGGACACCGGGGAGCTGTTTTTT. The chain carries TRBV3-1 (or the pseudogene TRBV3-2) and TRBJ2-2; 9 bases are shared with TRBD1. The CDR3 length is 15 residues. Germline CDR1 LGHDT, CDR2 YNNKEL (reference sequence). The ends lost 1 base at V and 3 bases at J; junction bases unmatched: 0.

The J gene is TRBJ1-5, the V gene TRBV6-6, with unresolved D. V was shortened by 2 bases and J by 1 base, with 12 bases between the two germline ends. Germline values: CDR1 MNHNY, CDR2 SVGAGI (reference sequence). The CDR3 contains 16 residues. CDR3 nucleotides: TGTGCCAGCAGTTACCTCCCTGGACGGAGCAATCAGCCCCAGCATTTT. It translates to CASSYLPGRSNQPQHF.

This clone turned up a few times. The gene calls are TRBV5-1 and TRBJ1-1; TRBD1 aligns across 9 bases. The trim removed 5 bases at V and 0 bases at J, leaving 5 bases unmatched. Germline V gene lookup returns CDR1 SGHRS and CDR2 YFSETQ. The CDR3 sequence is 15 residues long. CDR3 residues: CASSSGTGMNTEAFF. The CDR3 DNA reads as TGCGCCAGCAGTTCCGGGACAGGGATGAACACTGAAGCTTTCTTT.

The V gene is TRBV27, the J gene TRBJ1-5; the D is unclear. V dropped 3 bases and J dropped 2 bases, with 5 bases sitting between them. CDR3 length: 13 amino acids. Per the germline V gene, CDR1 is MNHEY and CDR2 is SMNVEV (reference sequence). The CDR3 here is CASSFLGNQPQHF. CDR3 DNA sequence: TGTGCCAGCAGTTTCCTTGGCAATCAGCCCCAGCATTTT.

The chain carries TRBV7-9 and TRBJ2-5, with 9 nucleotides matching TRBD2. Germline lookup yields CDR1 SEHNR and CDR2 FQNEAQ (reference sequence). J was trimmed by 3 bases and V by 8 bases; bases with no gene match: 10. The CDR3 totals 15 residues. Here the CDR3 DNA reads TGTGCCAGCGGCCGGAGGGTAGCGGGAGAAGAGACCCAGTACTTC. The encoded protein is CASGRRVAGEETQYF.

This chain connects TRBV16 to TRBJ1-1; 8 bases line up with TRBD1. The CDR3 length is 14 residues. The V segment lost 4 bases and the J segment 7 bases; nucleotides outside the gene matches: 8. CDR1 is KGHSY, CDR2 FQNENV, per germline. The DNA for the CDR3 is TGTGCCAGCAGCCCTCGGGACAGGATTGGTGAAGCTTTCTTT. The encoded protein is CASSPRDRIGEAFF.

The chain is built from TRBV28 and TRBJ2-3; 8 bases agree with TRBD1. V dropped 6 bases and J dropped 4; count of bases not matched to a gene: 3. The germline V gene encodes CDR1 MDHEN and CDR2 SYDVKM. The CDR3 extends over 13 amino acids. CDR3 coding DNA: TGTGCCAGCAGGGACAGGGTTCCAGATACGCAGTATTTT. Protein sequence: CASRDRVPDTQYF.

The rearrangement links TRBV11-2 to TRBJ2-6; TRBD1 matches at 9 bases. Germline CDR1 SGHAT, CDR2 FQNNGV. V shed 5 bases and J 3 bases; nucleotides not matched to a gene: 8. The CDR3 contains 17 residues. CDR3 region: CASSPGTGKRGANVLTF. CDR3 nucleotides: TGTGCCAGCAGCCCCGGGACAGGGAAGCGTGGGGCCAACGTCCTGACTTTC.

The chain employs TRBV9 and TRBJ1-5, with unresolved D. The CDR3 is 17 amino acids. Per the germline V gene, CDR1 is SGDLS and CDR2 is YYNGEE. The V gene lost 3 bases and the J gene lost 2 bases, with 18 bases spanning the gap. This CDR3 reads CASSGRKGPSGNQPQHF. The CDR3 coding sequence is TGTGCCAGCAGCGGGAGGAAAGGCCCCAGTGGCAATCAGCCCCAGCATTTT.

This chain connects TRBV6-5 to TRBJ2-7, with D maybe TRBD1 (5 bases). Deletions cut 5 bases from V and 4 bases from J, with 9 bases between. CDR1 and CDR2 (germline): MNHEY, SVGAGI. The CDR3 has 12 residues. Written as DNA, the CDR3 is TGTGCCAGCAGTAGGACAACTTACGAGCAGTACTTC. Translation: CASSRTTYEQYF.

The chain couples TRBV5-8 to TRBJ1-1; D unclear. The V end lost 10 bases, the J end lost 7 bases, and 23 bases lay between the germline ends. This CDR3 region has 14 residues. Per the germline V gene, CDR1 is SGHTS and CDR2 is YDEGEE. As DNA, the CDR3 is TGTGCCTATGGGAGCGGCCGTCTACGCGTTGAAGCTTTCTTT. Translated, it gives CAYGSGRLRVEAFF.

This chain joins TRBV29-1 and TRBJ2-1; the D is unclear. The CDR3 has 16 amino acids. V was cut by 1 base and J by 0 bases, with 13 bases left in between. Germline assignment: CDR1 SQVTM and CDR2 ANQGSEA. CDR3 DNA: TGCAGCGTTGAAGGTCTTACAGCCCTCTCCTACAATGAGCAGTTCTTC. Translating it yields CSVEGLTALSYNEQFF.

V is TRBV6-5 and J is TRBJ2-5; the D gene could be TRBD1 or TRBD2 (5 bases each). V lost 0 bases and J 4 bases, leaving 15 bases between the germline ends. Germline V gene lookup returns CDR1 MNHEY and CDR2 SVGAGI. CDR3 length equals 16 residues. In nucleotides, the CDR3 is TGTGCCAGCAGTTACTCGGGCTTTGGGACCACAGAGACCCAGTACTTC. Protein product: CASSYSGFGTTETQYF.

For the CDR3, the DNA is TGTGCCAGTAGTCCGGACAGGGCCAGTGGCTATGGCTACACCTTC. Residues: CASSPDRASGYGYTF. The chain couples TRBV19 to TRBJ1-2, with 8 bases fitting TRBD1. CDR1 is LNHDA, CDR2 SQIVND, per germline (reference sequence). The V segment lost 5 bases and the J segment 4 bases; nucleotides outside the gene matches: 9. The CDR3 sequence is 15 residues long.

The chain carries TRBV19 and TRBJ1-2, with unresolved D. From germline, CDR1 is LNHDA and CDR2 SQIVND (reference sequence). The CDR3 runs to 14 residues. With 3 bases removed from V and 4 bases from J, the gap between germline ends came to 12 bases. The CDR3 DNA reads TGTGCCAGTAGTATTCGTCCGGGTGTCTATGGCTACACCTTC. Protein: CASSIRPGVYGYTF. The full variable domain, rest sourced from reference TRBV19 and TRBJ1-2, is DGGITQSPKYLFRKEGQNVTLSCEQNLNHDAMYWYRQDPGQGLRLIYYSQIVNDFQKGDIAEGYSVSREKKESFPLTVTSAQKNPTAFYLCASSIRPGVYGYTFGSGTRLTVV.